These 15 T cell receptor beta chains were sequenced from one sample in a study of blood T cells in healthy people across ages (dated by TCRdb to the mid-2010s). Receptor amplification or capture employed 5' RACE. The sequencer was an Illumina HiSeq 2500. A second PCR of roughly 7 to 11 cycles was performed with a sample-barcoded 5' primer and a J-beta primer mix. Using fastp at Q25 and MiXCR, TCRdb reprocessed the public reads and kept productive beta chains. Under each unique CDR3 protein, matching rows form one entry showing the most common genes and DNA. The table for this sample lists about a million distinct CDR3 sequences; under 40% of them were counted only once. The ten largest clones take up under 15% of the sample. The sample consisted of blood. The receptors were sampled from a man aged 18 to 29 in good health.

The table lists this clonotype with a count of one. Since a much larger clone is just one base distant, this may be a read error. This is likely a read error, given that the CDR3 carries no conserved phenylalanine or tryptophan at its end. V is TRBV4-2 and J is TRBJ2-1; D is perhaps TRBD2 (5 bases). Per the germline V gene, CDR1 is LGHNA and CDR2 is YNFKEQ. The CDR3 runs to 12 residues. The germline V and J ends were trimmed by 4 bases and 5 bases, with 6 bases remaining between them. CDR3: CASSPADNEQFI. CDR3 coding DNA: TGTGCCAGCAGCCCAGCGGACAATGAGCAGTTCATC.

Regarding this clonotype: At one of its ends the junction is not consistent with the germline gene, which may arise from a read error. Here the CDR3 DNA reads TGCGTCAGCAGCCAAAACTACGGACGGGCGAGTGACTATGGCTACACCTTC. Amino acids: CVSSQNYGRASDYGYTF. The J gene is TRBJ1-2, the V gene TRBV4-3; no clear D gene. Germline CDR1 is LGHNA and CDR2 is YSLEER. The CDR3 covers 17 residues.

The chain combines TRBV18 with TRBJ1-2; possibly TRBD1 for D (6 bases). There are 15 residues in the CDR3. Between the trimmed V and J ends, which lost 2 bases and 3 bases, there was a span of 13 bases. The germline gives CDR1 KGHSH, CDR2 LQKENI. In DNA form, the CDR3 reads TGTGCCAGCTCACCATCTGGCGGGGGCGACTATGGCTACACCTTC. Translating gives CASSPSGGGDYGYTF.

This clonotype was recorded a few times. The J gene is TRBJ1-1, the V gene TRBV29-1, with D perhaps matching TRBD1 (6 bases). Trimming pared 6 bases from V and 0 bases from J, leaving 11 bases between. From germline, CDR1 is SQVTM and CDR2 ANQGSEA. The CDR3 is 13 residues long. The CDR3 sequence: CSVGTSMNTEAFF. CDR3 nucleotides: TGCAGCGTCGGGACAAGCATGAACACTGAAGCTTTCTTT.

This clonotype has more than one count but fewer than ten. The chain recombines TRBV4-2 with TRBJ2-1, with 13 bases matching TRBD2. V shed 4 bases, J shed 6 bases, and the junction held 3 bases outside the gene matches. The CDR3 is made up of 15 amino acids. Germline-derived CDR1 and CDR2 are LGHNA and YNFKEQ. The DNA of the CDR3 is TGTGCCAGCAGCCCCGGGACTAGCGGGGTCAATGAGCAGTTCTTC. Protein sequence: CASSPGTSGVNEQFF.

Worth noting for this clonotype: A read error may produce the germline difference seen at one junction end. The chain links TRBV27 to TRBJ1-2; possible D gene TRBD1, 5 bases. This CDR3 spans 12 amino acids. CDR1 is MNHEY and CDR2 is SMNVEV in the germline V gene (reference sequence). The CDR3: CAGSSLGEGYTF. The CDR3 bases are TGTGCCGGCAGTTCCTTGGGGGAAGGCTACACCTTC.

This clonotype has a handful of counts. This chain links TRBV24-1 with TRBJ2-3; D may match TRBD1 or TRBD2 (6 bases each). Trimming took 7 bases from V and 4 from J, leaving 17 bases between them. Germline CDR1 reads KGHDR; CDR2 reads SFDVKD. This CDR3 comprises 15 residues. The CDR3 loop is CATSDGGHSSDTQYF. In DNA form, the CDR3 reads TGTGCCACCAGCGACGGGGGACATTCCTCAGATACGCAGTATTTT.

The chain uses TRBV6-5 and TRBJ1-1; D unresolved. CDR1 and CDR2 (germline): MNHEY, SVGAGI. V was cut by 6 bases and J by 0 bases, with 8 bases left in between. CDR3 length equals 13 residues. CDR3 sequence reads: CASRLKMNTEAFF. CDR3 nucleotide sequence: TGTGCCAGCAGACTGAAAATGAACACTGAAGCTTTCTTT.

V usage is TRBV6-6 and J usage is TRBJ2-2; 8 bases line up with TRBD1. After removal of 3 bases from V and 4 bases from J, the junction contained 7 bases not matched to a gene. Germline V CDR1 and CDR2: MNHNY, SVGAGI (reference sequence). This CDR3 is 16 amino acids long. The CDR3 bases are TGTGCCAGCAGTTATTACACAGGGGGAAGCACCGGGGAGCTGTTTTTT. Its protein product is CASSYYTGGSTGELFF.

The CDR3 DNA reads TGCAGTGCTAGAGGGTCAGGGGGCGGATTTAGCAATCAGCCCCAGCATTTT. Translation gives CSARGSGGGFSNQPQHF. The chain couples TRBV20-1 to TRBJ1-5; TRBD1 matches 8 bases. Trimming cost V 1 base and J 0 bases; bases outside gene matches: 8. Germline V gene sequence: CDR1 DFQATT, CDR2 SNEGSKA (reference sequence). This CDR3 comprises 17 residues.

This sequence joins TRBV5-6 and TRBJ2-5; D is unresolved. Deletions cut 4 bases from V and 2 bases from J, with 9 bases between. Per germline, CDR1 SGHDT and CDR2 YYEEEE. The CDR3 loop spans 13 amino acids. The CDR3 spells CASSVVNQETQYF. CDR3 DNA: TGTGCCAGCAGCGTGGTGAATCAAGAGACCCAGTACTTC.

This clonotype was observed a handful of times. The chain employs TRBV6-1 and TRBJ2-5; 10 bases are shared with TRBD1. The CDR3 length is 15 residues. The junction had 11 bases not matched to a gene; V was cut back by 8 bases and J by 5 bases. Germline lookup yields CDR1 MNHNS and CDR2 SASEGT. CDR3 in amino acids: CASCPRDRGTETQYF. DNA of the CDR3: TGTGCCAGCTGTCCCCGGGACAGGGGTACGGAGACCCAGTACTTC.

The rearrangement uses TRBV7-9 and TRBJ1-4; no reliable D call. The CDR3 length is 14 residues. Germline assignment: CDR1 SEHNR and CDR2 FQNEAQ (reference sequence). Trimming took off 10 bases at V and 1 base at J, with 13 bases between the two ends. This chain's CDR3 is CATKTDLTNEKLFF. The CDR3 bases are TGTGCCACCAAGACGGACCTAACTAATGAAAAACTGTTTTTT. Full variable domain (rest looked up from reference TRBV7-9 and TRBJ1-4): DTGVSQNPRHKITKRGQNVTFRCDPISEHNRLYWYRQTLGQGPEFLTYFQNEAQLEKSRLLSDRFSAERPKGSFSTLEIQRTEQGDSAMYLCATKTDLTNEKLFFGSGTQLSVL.

J is TRBJ2-5 and V is TRBV4-1; D assignment may be TRBD1 or TRBD2 (6 bases each). Trimming removed 0 bases from V and 2 bases from J, with 13 bases in between. This CDR3 contains 16 residues. In germline, CDR1 is MGHRA, CDR2 YSYEKL. The CDR3 sequence is CASSQDVRGEQETQYF. CDR3 sequence (DNA): TGCGCCAGCAGCCAAGATGTGAGGGGGGAACAAGAGACCCAGTACTTC.

This clonotype has just a few counts. The chain carries TRBV7-8 and TRBJ1-1; possible D gene TRBD1, 5 bases. The CDR3 is 13 residues long. Germline CDR1 is SGHVS and CDR2 is FQNEAQ. The V and J ends lost 7 bases and 8 bases respectively, with 17 bases between them. The CDR3 nucleotides read TGTGCCAGCACCCTCACCCTTCCAGGGGAAGCTTTCTTT. The encoded protein is CASTLTLPGEAFF.